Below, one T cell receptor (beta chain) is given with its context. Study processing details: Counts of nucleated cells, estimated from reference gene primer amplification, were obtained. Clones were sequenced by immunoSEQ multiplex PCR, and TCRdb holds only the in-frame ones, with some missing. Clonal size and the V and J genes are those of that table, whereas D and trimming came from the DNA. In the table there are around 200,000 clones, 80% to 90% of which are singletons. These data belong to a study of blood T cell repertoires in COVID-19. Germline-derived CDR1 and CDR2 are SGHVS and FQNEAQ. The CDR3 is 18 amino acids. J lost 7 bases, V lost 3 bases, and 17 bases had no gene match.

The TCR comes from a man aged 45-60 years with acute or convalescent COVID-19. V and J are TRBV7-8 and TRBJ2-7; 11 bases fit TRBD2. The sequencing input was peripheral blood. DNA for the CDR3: TGTGCCAGCAGCTTTGCTAGCGGGGGGACTTTAAGTGCTAGTGAGCAGTACTTC. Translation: CASSFASGGTLSASEQYF.